The 21 T cell receptor beta chains reported below all come from one sample, sequenced in a study of Ad26.COV2.S vaccination and SARS-CoV-2 variants. Treatment here: roughly 20 received Ad26.COV2.S at low or high dose, single or two shots; several received placebo; per-sample allocation not given. Day 63 after the first vaccine or placebo injection was the time point for sampling. Repertoires were generated with immunoSEQ multiplex PCR, while TCRdb's copy carries only in-frame clones and drops some. The repertoire includes 300,000 to 400,000 clones, roughly 90% of them detected once, and around 5.5% sits in the top ten. Sequencing used peripheral blood, obtained in a trial of Ad26.COV2.S vaccine versus placebo. These receptors were collected from a person between 18 and 65 years old who received the Ad26.COV2.S COVID-19 vaccine or a placebo.

The rearrangement links TRBV21-1 to TRBJ2-3; the table's TRBD2 call for D was not verified on the DNA. TRBV21-1 is a documented pseudogene. CDR3 size: 16 residues. CDR3 protein: CASSTSDSPPGDTQYF. In nucleotides, the CDR3 is TGTGCCAGCAGCACCTCGGACTCGCCGCCTGGGGATACGCAGTATTTT.

The chain couples TRBV7-2 to TRBJ1-1, with 9 nucleotides matching TRBD1. With V trimmed by 3 bases and J by 4 bases, 6 bases remained unmatched. The CDR3 has 15 residues. Germline V gene data show CDR1 as SGHTA and CDR2 as FQGNSA. In DNA, the CDR3 is TGTGCCAGCAGCTTTCAGACAGGGGGGACCACTGAAGCTTTCTTT. Translating gives CASSFQTGGTTEAFF.

This rearrangement joins TRBV7-2 to TRBJ1-2; 7 bases match TRBD1. CDR1 and CDR2 (germline): SGHTA, FQGNSA. The CDR3 loop spans 15 amino acids. The trim removed 4 bases at V and 4 bases at J, leaving 9 bases unmatched. Written as DNA, the CDR3 is TGTGCCAGCAGCTCAACGGGAGGGGGCTTCTATGGCTACACCTTC. Amino acid sequence: CASSSTGGGFYGYTF.

This chain links TRBV7-9 with TRBJ1-1; possible D gene TRBD1, 5 bases. Germline CDR1 and CDR2: SEHNR and FQNEAQ (reference sequence). The CDR3 totals 16 residues. Trimming pared 6 bases from V and 1 base from J, leaving 18 bases between. DNA of the CDR3: TGTGCCAGCAGTCATGACAGCAACCATGGGAACACTGAAGCTTTCTTT. It encodes CASSHDSNHGNTEAFF. Looking up the rest from reference TRBV7-9 and TRBJ1-1 gives the full variable domain: DTGVSQNPRHKITKRGQNVTFRCDPISEHNRLYWYRQTLGQGPEFLTYFQNEAQLEKSRLLSDRFSAERPKGSFSTLEIQRTEQGDSAMYLCASSHDSNHGNTEAFFGQGTRLTVV.

The V and J genes are TRBV27 and TRBJ2-7, with 7 positions matching TRBD2. Germline-derived CDR1 and CDR2 are MNHEY and SMNVEV (reference sequence). The CDR3 runs 16 residues. Trimming cost V 6 bases and J 5 bases; bases outside gene matches: 16. The CDR3 spells CASRGWASGVVHEQYF. As DNA, the CDR3 is TGTGCCAGCAGGGGGTGGGCGAGCGGGGTAGTCCACGAGCAGTACTTC.

This rearrangement joins TRBV9 to TRBJ2-1; D may be TRBD2 (5 bases). V was trimmed by 4 bases and J by 0 bases, leaving 23 bases between them. The CDR3 contains 19 residues. Germline CDR1 and CDR2: SGDLS and YYNGEE. The CDR3 sequence is CASSHSSGYLAFSYNEQFF. For the CDR3, the DNA is TGTGCCAGCAGCCACTCTTCGGGATATCTCGCCTTCTCCTACAATGAGCAGTTCTTC. Based on the CDR3 plus reference TRBV9 and TRBJ2-1, the full variable domain is DSGVTQTPKHLITATGQRVTLRCSPRSGDLSVYWYQQSLDQGLQFLIQYYNGEERAKGNILERFSAQQFPDLHSELNLSSLELGDSALYFCASSHSSGYLAFSYNEQFFGPGTRLTVL.

This sequence joins TRBV5-1 and TRBJ2-2; possibly TRBD2 for D (5 bases). CDR3 length equals 17 residues. Germline values: CDR1 SGHRS, CDR2 YFSETQ. Trimming cost V 1 base and J 0 bases, with 13 bases left between them. Here the CDR3 reads CASSLYFSGANTGELFF. CDR3 coding DNA: TGCGCCAGCAGCTTGTACTTCTCCGGGGCGAACACCGGGGAGCTGTTTTTT.

The gene calls are TRBV19 and TRBJ1-5; the D is unclear. Germline CDR1 and CDR2: LNHDA and SQIVND (reference sequence). V lost 3 bases and J 7 bases, leaving 10 bases between the germline ends. The CDR3 runs 13 residues. The CDR3 spells CASSMPSGQPQHF. The CDR3 DNA follows: TGTGCCAGTAGTATGCCATCGGGACAGCCCCAGCATTTT.

V usage is TRBV27 and J usage is TRBJ2-7, with D uncertain. Germline CDR1 is MNHEY and CDR2 is SMNVEV (reference sequence). The V gene lost 2 bases and the J gene lost 4 bases, with 12 bases spanning the gap. This CDR3 is built from 14 residues. CDR3: CASSLDGPEYEQYF. The CDR3 DNA reads as TGTGCCAGCAGTTTAGACGGGCCTGAATACGAGCAGTACTTC.

The chain is built from TRBV7-2 and TRBJ1-2; 10 bases fit TRBD1. Germline CDR1 is SGHTA and CDR2 is FQGNSA. The CDR3 spans 16 residues. The V segment lost 6 bases and the J segment 3 bases; nucleotides outside the gene matches: 10. The DNA of the CDR3 is TGTGCCAGCAGTCTTCTCCCGGGACAGGGGCACTATGGCTACACCTTC. It is translated as CASSLLPGQGHYGYTF.

V gene TRBV12-3 or TRBV12-4 combines with J gene TRBJ1-6; D is ambiguous. The CDR3 has 13 amino acids. V lost 7 bases and J lost 11, with 15 bases in between. CDR3 sequence: CASTSGGRTPLHF. CDR3 nucleotide sequence: TGTGCCAGCACCTCGGGAGGGAGGACACCCCTCCACTTT.

This rearrangement joins TRBV5-4 to TRBJ2-3; TRBD2 aligns across 14 bases. V lost 2 bases to trimming and J lost 10 bases; unmatched junction nucleotides: 9. Germline CDR1 is SGHNT and CDR2 is YYREEE (reference sequence). This CDR3 spans 16 amino acids. The CDR3 loop reads CASSFEGTSGSRAQYF. In DNA, the CDR3 is TGTGCCAGCAGCTTCGAAGGGACTAGCGGGAGTAGGGCGCAGTATTTT.

The chain recombines TRBV30 with TRBJ2-7, with a tentative D call TRBD1 (6 bases). Germline values: CDR1 GTSNPN, CDR2 SVGIG (reference sequence). The V end lost 3 bases, the J end lost 4 bases, and 16 bases lay between the germline ends. The CDR3 runs 14 residues. Here the CDR3 DNA reads TGTGCCTGGAGATCCCCCGGGACATTATACGAGCAGTACGTC. It yields the protein CAWRSPGTLYEQYV.

On this clone itself: This CDR3 is also generated by other DNA sequences in the sample. The chain has TRBV27 and TRBJ1-5, with D hard to call. The ends were cut back, 1 base at V and 0 bases at J, with 7 bases in the middle. Germline CDR1 MNHEY, CDR2 SMNVEV (reference sequence). The CDR3 covers 15 residues. The CDR3 coding sequence is TGTGCCAGCAGTTTATATGGGGATAGCAATCAGCCCCAGCATTTT. This translates into CASSLYGDSNQPQHF.

The CDR3 DNA sequence: TGTGCCAGCAGTTCGAAGGATCAGGGTGATTCACCCCTCCACTTT. This translates into CASSSKDQGDSPLHF. V usage is TRBV27 and J usage is TRBJ1-6, with a tentative D call TRBD1 (5 bases). CDR3 length: 15 residues. Germline V gives CDR1 MNHEY, CDR2 SMNVEV (reference sequence). V lost 4 bases, J lost 8 bases, and 15 bases lay in between.

V and J are TRBV5-4 and TRBJ2-3; D remains ambiguous. This CDR3 contains 15 residues. Germline CDR1 is SGHNT and CDR2 is YYREEE (reference sequence). Trimming removed 7 bases from V and 9 bases from J, with 24 bases in between. CDR3 residues: CASGPPAIEGGTQYF. The CDR3 DNA is TGTGCCAGCGGGCCCCCCGCCATCGAAGGTGGGACGCAGTATTTT.

The chain has TRBV5-5 and TRBJ2-5, with D possibly being TRBD1 (5 bases). CDR1 SGHKS and CDR2 YYEKEE come from the germline V gene (reference sequence). Trimming left V 0 bases short and J 4 bases short, with 19 bases between. The CDR3 is made up of 17 amino acids. CDR3 in amino acids: CASSLGTPGSPPETQYF. In nucleotides, the CDR3 is TGTGCCAGCAGCTTGGGGACACCCGGGTCGCCTCCAGAGACCCAGTACTTC.

The gene calls are TRBV3-1 (or the pseudogene TRBV3-2) and TRBJ1-6; D uncertain. With 3 bases removed from V and 8 bases from J, the gap between germline ends came to 8 bases. The CDR3 has 13 residues. Germline V CDR1 and CDR2: LGHDT, YNNKEL (reference sequence). For the CDR3, the DNA is TGTGCCAGCAGCCACTTGGAGGATTCACCCCTCCACTTT. Its translation: CASSHLEDSPLHF.

The genes are TRBV4-2 and TRBJ2-6; 7 bases are a match to TRBD1. The CDR3 runs to 16 residues. The germline V gene encodes CDR1 LGHNA and CDR2 YNFKEQ. Trimming at V came to 3 bases and at J to 0 bases, leaving 2 bases not matched to a gene. CDR3 protein: CASSQTGSSGANVLTF. The CDR3, as DNA: TGTGCCAGCAGCCAGACAGGGTCCTCTGGGGCCAACGTCCTGACTTTC.

This chain links TRBV30 with TRBJ1-5; the D gene is possibly TRBD1 (6 bases). Germline V gene lookup returns CDR1 GTSNPN and CDR2 SVGIG (reference sequence). V gave up 4 bases and J gave up 7 bases, with 14 bases separating them. CDR3 length equals 13 residues. The CDR3 loop is CAWTQGGTQPQHF. CDR3 DNA sequence: TGTGCCTGGACCCAAGGCGGGACACAGCCCCAGCATTTT.

This clone appeared a few times. Other DNA sequences within the sample encode an identical CDR3. V is TRBV3-1 (or the pseudogene TRBV3-2) and J is TRBJ1-1, with D uncertain. In germline, CDR1 is LGHDT, CDR2 YNNKEL (reference sequence). The CDR3 consists of 13 residues. V was trimmed by 1 base and J by 1 base, leaving 4 bases between them. The CDR3 nucleotides are TGTGCCAGCAGCCAAGCGGGGAACACTGAAGCTTTCTTT. As protein: CASSQAGNTEAFF.